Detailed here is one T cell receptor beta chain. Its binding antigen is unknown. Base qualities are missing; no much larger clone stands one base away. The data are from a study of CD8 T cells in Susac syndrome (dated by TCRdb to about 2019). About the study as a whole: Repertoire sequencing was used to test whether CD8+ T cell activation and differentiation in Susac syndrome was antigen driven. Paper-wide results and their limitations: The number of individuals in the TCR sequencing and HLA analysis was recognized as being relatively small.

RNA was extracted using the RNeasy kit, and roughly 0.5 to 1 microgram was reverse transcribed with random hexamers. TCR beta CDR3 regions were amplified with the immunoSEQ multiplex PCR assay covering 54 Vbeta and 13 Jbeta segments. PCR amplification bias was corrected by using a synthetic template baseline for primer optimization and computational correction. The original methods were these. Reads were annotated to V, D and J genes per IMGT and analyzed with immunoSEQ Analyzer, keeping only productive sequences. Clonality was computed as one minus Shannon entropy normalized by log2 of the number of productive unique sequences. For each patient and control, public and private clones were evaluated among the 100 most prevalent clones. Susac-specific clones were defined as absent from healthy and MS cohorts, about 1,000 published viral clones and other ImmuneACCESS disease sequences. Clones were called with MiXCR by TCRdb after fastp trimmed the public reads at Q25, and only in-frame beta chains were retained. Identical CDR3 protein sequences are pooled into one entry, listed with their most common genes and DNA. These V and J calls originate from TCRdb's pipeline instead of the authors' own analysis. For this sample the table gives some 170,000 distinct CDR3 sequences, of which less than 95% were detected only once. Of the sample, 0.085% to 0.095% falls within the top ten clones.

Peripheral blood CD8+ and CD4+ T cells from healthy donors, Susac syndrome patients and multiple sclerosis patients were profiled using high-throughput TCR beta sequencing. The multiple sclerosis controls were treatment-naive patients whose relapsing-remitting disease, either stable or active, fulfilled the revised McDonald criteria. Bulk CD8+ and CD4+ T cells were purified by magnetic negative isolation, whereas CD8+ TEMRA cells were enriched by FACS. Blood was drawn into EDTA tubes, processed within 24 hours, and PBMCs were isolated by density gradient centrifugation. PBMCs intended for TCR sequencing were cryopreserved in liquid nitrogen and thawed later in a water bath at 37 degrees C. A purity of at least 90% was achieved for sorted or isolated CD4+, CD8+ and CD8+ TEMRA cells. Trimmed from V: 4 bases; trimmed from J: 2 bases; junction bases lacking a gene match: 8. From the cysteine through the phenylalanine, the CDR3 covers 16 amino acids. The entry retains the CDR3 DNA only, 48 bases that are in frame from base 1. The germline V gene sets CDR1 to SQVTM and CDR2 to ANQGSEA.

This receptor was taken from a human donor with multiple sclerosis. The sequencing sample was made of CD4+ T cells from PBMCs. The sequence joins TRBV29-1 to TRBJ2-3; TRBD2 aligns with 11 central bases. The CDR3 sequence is CSVVIGLAGLTDTQYF. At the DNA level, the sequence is TGCAGCGTTGTTATCGGACTAGCGGGCCTCACAGATACGCAGTATTTT.